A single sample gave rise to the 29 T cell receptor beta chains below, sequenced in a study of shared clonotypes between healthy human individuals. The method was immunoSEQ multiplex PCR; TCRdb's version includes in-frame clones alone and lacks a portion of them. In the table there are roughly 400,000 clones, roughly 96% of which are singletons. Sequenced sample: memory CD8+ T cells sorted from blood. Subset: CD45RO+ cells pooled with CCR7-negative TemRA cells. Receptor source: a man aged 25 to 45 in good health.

As DNA, the CDR3 is TGTGCCAGCAGCCCACAGGGGGGAGGCAATCAGCCCCAGCATTTT. This gives the protein CASSPQGGGNQPQHF. The genes are TRBV27 and TRBJ1-5; 8 nucleotides line up with TRBD1. J gave up 2 bases and V 6 bases, and 6 bases lay outside the gene matches. The CDR3 extends over 15 amino acids. CDR1 is MNHEY and CDR2 is SMNVEV in the germline V gene (reference sequence).

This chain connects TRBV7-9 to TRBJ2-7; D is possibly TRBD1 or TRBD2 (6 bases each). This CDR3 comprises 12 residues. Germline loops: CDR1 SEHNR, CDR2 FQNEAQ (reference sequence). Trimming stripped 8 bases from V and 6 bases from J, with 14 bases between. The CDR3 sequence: CASARWGAEQYF. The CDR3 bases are TGTGCCAGCGCACGTTGGGGGGCCGAGCAGTACTTC. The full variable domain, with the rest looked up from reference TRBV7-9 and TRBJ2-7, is DTGVSQNPRHKITKRGQNVTFRCDPISEHNRLYWYRQTLGQGPEFLTYFQNEAQLEKSRLLSDRFSAERPKGSFSTLEIQRTEQGDSAMYLCASARWGAEQYFGPGTRLTVT.

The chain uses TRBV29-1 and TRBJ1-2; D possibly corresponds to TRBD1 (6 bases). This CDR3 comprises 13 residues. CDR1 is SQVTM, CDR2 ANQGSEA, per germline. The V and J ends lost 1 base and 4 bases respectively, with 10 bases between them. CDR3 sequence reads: CSVEGGASYGYTF. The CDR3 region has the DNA TGCAGCGTTGAAGGGGGGGCAAGCTATGGCTACACCTTC.

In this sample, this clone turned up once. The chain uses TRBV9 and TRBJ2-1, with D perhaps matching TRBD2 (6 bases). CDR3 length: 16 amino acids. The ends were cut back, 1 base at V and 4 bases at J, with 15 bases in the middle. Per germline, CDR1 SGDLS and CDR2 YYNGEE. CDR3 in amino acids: CASSVYAGNQYNEQFF. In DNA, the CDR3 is TGTGCCAGCAGCGTATATGCGGGAAACCAATACAATGAGCAGTTCTTC. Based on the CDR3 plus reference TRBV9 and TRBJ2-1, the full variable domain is DSGVTQTPKHLITATGQRVTLRCSPRSGDLSVYWYQQSLDQGLQFLIQYYNGEERAKGNILERFSAQQFPDLHSELNLSSLELGDSALYFCASSVYAGNQYNEQFFGPGTRLTVL.

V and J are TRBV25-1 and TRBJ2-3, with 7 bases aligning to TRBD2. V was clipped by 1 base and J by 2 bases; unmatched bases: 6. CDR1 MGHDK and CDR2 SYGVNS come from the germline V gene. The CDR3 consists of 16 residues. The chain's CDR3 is CASSESKAGFTDTQYF. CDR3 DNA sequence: TGTGCCAGCAGTGAATCTAAAGCGGGATTCACAGATACGCAGTATTTT.

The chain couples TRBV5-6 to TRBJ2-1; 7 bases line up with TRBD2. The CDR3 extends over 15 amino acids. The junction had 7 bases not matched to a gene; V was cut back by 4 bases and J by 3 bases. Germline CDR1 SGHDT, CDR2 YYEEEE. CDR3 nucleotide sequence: TGTGCCAGCAGCCTCCGGGGCGGGGGCTACAATGAGCAGTTCTTC. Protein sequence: CASSLRGGGYNEQFF.

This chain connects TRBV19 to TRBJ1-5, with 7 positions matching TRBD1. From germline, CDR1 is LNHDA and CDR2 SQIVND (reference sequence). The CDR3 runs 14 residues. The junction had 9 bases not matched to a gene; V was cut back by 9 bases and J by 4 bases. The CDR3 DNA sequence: TGTGCCAGCAGAGACAGGGACGGGAATCAGCCCCAGCATTTT. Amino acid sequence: CASRDRDGNQPQHF.

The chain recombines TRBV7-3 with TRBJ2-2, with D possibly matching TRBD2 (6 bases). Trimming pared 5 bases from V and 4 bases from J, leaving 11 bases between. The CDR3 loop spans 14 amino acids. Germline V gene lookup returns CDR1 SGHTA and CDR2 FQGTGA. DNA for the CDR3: TGTGCCAGCAGCACTAGTAGCGGCACCGGGGAGCTGTTTTTT. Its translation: CASSTSSGTGELFF. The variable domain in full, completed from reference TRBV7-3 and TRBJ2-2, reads GAGVSQTPSNKVTEKGKYVELRCDPISGHTALYWYRQSLGQGPEFLIYFQGTGAADDSGLPNDRFFAVRPEGSVSTLKIQRTERGDSAVYLCASSTSSGTGELFFGEGSRLTVL.

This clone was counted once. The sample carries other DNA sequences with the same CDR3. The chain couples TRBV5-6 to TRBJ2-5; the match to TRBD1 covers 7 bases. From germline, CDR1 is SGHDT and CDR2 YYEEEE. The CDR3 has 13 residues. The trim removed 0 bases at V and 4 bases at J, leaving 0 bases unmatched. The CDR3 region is CASSLDRGETQYF. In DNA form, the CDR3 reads TGTGCCAGCAGCTTGGACAGGGGAGAGACCCAGTACTTC.

CDR3 bases: TGTGCCAGCAGCTTAACTGCCGGGGATACGCAGTATTTT. Its translation: CASSLTAGDTQYF. The V and J genes are TRBV7-3 and TRBJ2-3; D remains ambiguous. The CDR3 loop spans 13 amino acids. Trimming removed 0 bases from V and 6 bases from J, with 7 bases in between. In germline, CDR1 is SGHTA, CDR2 FQGTGA.

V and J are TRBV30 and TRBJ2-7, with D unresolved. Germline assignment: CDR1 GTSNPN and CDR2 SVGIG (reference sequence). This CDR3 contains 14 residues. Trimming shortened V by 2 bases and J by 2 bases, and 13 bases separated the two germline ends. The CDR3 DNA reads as TGTGCCTGGAGTTCGTTCTTAAGGCCCTACGAGCAGTACTTC. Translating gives CAWSSFLRPYEQYF.

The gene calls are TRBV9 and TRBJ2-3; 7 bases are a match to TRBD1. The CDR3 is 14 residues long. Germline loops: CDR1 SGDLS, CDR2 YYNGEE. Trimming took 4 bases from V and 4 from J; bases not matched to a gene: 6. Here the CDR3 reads CASSTRQGADTQYF. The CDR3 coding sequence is TGTGCCAGCAGCACTCGACAGGGCGCAGATACGCAGTATTTT.

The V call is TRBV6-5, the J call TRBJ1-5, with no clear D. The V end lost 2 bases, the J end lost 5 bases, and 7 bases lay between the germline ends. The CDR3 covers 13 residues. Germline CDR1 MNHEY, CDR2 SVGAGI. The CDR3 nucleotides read TGTGCCAGCAGTTACGCCGCAGATCAGCCCCAGCATTTT. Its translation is CASSYAADQPQHF.

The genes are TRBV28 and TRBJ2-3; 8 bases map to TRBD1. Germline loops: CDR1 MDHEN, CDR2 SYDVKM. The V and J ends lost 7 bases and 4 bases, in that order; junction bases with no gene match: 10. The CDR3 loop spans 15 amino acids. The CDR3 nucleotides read TGTGCCAGCACCCGACAGGGGAGTCGTGCAGATACGCAGTATTTT. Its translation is CASTRQGSRADTQYF.

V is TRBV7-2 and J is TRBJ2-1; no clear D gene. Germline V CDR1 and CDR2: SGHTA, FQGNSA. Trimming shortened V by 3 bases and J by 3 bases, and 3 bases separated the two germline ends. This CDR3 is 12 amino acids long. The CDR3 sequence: CASSFIYNEQFF. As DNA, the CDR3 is TGTGCCAGCAGCTTTATCTACAATGAGCAGTTCTTC.

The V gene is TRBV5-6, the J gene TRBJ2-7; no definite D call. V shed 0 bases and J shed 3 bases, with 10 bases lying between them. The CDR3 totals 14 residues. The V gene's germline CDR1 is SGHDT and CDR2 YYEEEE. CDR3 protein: CASSLAGLRYEQYF. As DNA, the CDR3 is TGTGCCAGCAGCTTGGCCGGGCTTCGCTACGAGCAGTACTTC.

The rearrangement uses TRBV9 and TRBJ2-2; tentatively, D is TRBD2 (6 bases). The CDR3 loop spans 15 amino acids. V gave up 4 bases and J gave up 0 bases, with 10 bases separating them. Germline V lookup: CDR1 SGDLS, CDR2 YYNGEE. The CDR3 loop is CASSPRLANTGELFF. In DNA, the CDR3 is TGTGCCAGCAGCCCCCGACTAGCGAACACCGGGGAGCTGTTTTTT.

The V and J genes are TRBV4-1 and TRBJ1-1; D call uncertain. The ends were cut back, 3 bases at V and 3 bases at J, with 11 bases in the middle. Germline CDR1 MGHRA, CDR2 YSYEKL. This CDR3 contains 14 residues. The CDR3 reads CASSHVPRDTEAFF. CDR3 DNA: TGCGCCAGCAGCCACGTTCCGAGGGACACTGAAGCTTTCTTT.

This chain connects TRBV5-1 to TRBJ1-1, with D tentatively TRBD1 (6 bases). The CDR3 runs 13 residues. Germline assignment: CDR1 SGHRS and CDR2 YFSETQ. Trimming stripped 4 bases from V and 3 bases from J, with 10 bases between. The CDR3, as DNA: TGCGCCAGCAGCCCGGACAGCCACACTGAAGCTTTCTTT. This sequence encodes CASSPDSHTEAFF.

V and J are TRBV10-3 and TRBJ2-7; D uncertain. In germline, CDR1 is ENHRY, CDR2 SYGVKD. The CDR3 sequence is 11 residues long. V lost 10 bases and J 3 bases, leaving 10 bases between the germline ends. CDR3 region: CATKTIYEQYF. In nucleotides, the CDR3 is TGTGCCACGAAGACGATCTACGAGCAGTACTTC.

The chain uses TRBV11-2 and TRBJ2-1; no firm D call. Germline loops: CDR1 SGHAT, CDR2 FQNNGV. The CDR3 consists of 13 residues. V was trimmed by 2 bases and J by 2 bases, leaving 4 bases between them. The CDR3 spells CASSLWAYNEQFF. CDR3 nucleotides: TGTGCCAGCAGCTTATGGGCCTACAATGAGCAGTTCTTC. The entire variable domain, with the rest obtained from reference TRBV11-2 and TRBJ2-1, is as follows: EAGVAQSPRYKIIEKRQSVAFWCNPISGHATLYWYQQILGQGPKLLIQFQNNGVVDDSQLPKDRFSAERLKGVDSTLKIQPAKLEDSAVYLCASSLWAYNEQFFGPGTRLTVL.

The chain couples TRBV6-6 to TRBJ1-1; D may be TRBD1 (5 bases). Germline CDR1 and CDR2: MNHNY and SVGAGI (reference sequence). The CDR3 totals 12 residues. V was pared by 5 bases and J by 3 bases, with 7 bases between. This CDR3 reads CASSEGYTEAFF. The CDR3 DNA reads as TGTGCCAGCAGTGAGGGGTACACTGAAGCTTTCTTT.

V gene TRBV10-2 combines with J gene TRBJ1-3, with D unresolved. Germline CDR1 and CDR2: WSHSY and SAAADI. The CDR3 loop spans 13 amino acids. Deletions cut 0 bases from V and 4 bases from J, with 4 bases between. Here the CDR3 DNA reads TGCGCCAGCAGTGAGTCAGGGGGAAACACCATATATTTT. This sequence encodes CASSESGGNTIYF.

The CDR3 DNA sequence: TGTGCCAGCAGCCCGGACAGGGCCAAAAACATTCAGTACTTC. Amino acids: CASSPDRAKNIQYF. The V and J genes are TRBV7-2 and TRBJ2-4, with 7 bases aligning to TRBD1. The CDR3 totals 14 residues. Per the germline V gene, CDR1 is SGHTA and CDR2 is FQGNSA. V lost 5 bases to trimming and J lost 1 base; unmatched junction nucleotides: 2. Together with reference TRBV7-2 and TRBJ2-4, the CDR3 gives the full variable domain: GAGVSQSPSNKVTEKGKDVELRCDPISGHTALYWYRQSLGQGLEFLIYFQGNSAPDKSGLPSDRFSAERTGGSVSTLTIQRTQQEDSAVYLCASSPDRAKNIQYFGAGTRLSVL.

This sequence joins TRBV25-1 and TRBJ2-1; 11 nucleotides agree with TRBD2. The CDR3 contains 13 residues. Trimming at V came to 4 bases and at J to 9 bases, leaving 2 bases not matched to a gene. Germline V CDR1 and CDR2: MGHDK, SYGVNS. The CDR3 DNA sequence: TGTGCCAGCAGTGCCGGACTAGCGGGTGAGCAGTTCTTC. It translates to CASSAGLAGEQFF. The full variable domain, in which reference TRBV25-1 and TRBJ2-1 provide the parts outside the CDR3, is EADIYQTPRYLVIGTGKKITLECSQTMGHDKMYWYQQDPGMELHLIHYSYGVNSTEKGDLSSESTVSRIRTEHFPLTLESARPSHTSQYLCASSAGLAGEQFFGPGTRLTVL.

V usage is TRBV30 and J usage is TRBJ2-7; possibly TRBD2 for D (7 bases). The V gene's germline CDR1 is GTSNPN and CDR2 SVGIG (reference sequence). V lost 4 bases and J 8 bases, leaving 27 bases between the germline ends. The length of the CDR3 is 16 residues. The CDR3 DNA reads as TGTGCCTGGACACGGGCGGGGGCAGCGAACTCCGGGAAGCAGTACTTC. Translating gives CAWTRAGAANSGKQYF.

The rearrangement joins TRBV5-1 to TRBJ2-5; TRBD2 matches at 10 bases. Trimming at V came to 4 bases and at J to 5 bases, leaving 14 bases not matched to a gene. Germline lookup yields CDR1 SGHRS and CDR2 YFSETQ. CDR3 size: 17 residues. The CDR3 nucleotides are TGCGCCAGCAGCCGCGACGGGGCTAGCGGGAGTAAGGAGACCCAGTACTTC. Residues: CASSRDGASGSKETQYF.

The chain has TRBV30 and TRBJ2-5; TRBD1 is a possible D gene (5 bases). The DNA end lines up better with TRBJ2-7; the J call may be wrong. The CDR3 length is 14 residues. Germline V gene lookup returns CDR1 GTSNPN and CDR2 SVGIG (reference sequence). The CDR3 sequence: CASRWGGNTYEQYF. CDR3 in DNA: TGTGCCTCTCGGTGGGGCGGTAATACCTACGAGCAGTACTTC.

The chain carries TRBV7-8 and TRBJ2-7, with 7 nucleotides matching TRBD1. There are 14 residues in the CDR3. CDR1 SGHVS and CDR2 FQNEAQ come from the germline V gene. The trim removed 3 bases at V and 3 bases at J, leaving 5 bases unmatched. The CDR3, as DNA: TGTGCCAGCAGCTTTACAGGGGTCGGCTACGAGCAGTACTTC. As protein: CASSFTGVGYEQYF.